The present T cell receptor (beta chain) was sequenced within a study of cytomegalovirus exposure and HLA in healthy donors. Broader study findings: The investigators catalogued 180 or so TCR beta chains as cytomegalovirus-associated. A later analysis linked a missense DCLRE1C variant to TCR beta V- and J-gene trimming.

The CDR3 totals 15 residues. Between the trimmed V and J ends, which lost 2 bases and 2 bases, there was a span of 9 bases. Per germline, CDR1 SGHTA and CDR2 FQGNSA. In the PCR, 60 Vbeta and 13 Jbeta primers were used. The assay was immunoSEQ multiplex PCR, and TCRdb's table has in-frame clones only and misses some. The top ten clones hold more than 1.3% of a sample with 160,000 or so clones, around 73% of them seen once. As for this clone: Its antigen is not known.

What was sequenced was PBMCs. The rearrangement links TRBV7-2 to TRBJ2-2; D not resolved. The TCR was taken from a male donor in good health and CMV-seronegative. Written as DNA, the CDR3 is TGTGCCAGCAGCTTATTGCCAGGAAACACCGGGGAGCTGTTTTTT. It is translated as CASSLLPGNTGELFF. The complete variable domain, with remaining parts taken from reference TRBV7-2 and TRBJ2-2, reads GAGVSQSPSNKVTEKGKDVELRCDPISGHTALYWYRQSLGQGLEFLIYFQGNSAPDKSGLPSDRFSAERTGGSVSTLTIQRTQQEDSAVYLCASSLLPGNTGELFFGEGSRLTVL.